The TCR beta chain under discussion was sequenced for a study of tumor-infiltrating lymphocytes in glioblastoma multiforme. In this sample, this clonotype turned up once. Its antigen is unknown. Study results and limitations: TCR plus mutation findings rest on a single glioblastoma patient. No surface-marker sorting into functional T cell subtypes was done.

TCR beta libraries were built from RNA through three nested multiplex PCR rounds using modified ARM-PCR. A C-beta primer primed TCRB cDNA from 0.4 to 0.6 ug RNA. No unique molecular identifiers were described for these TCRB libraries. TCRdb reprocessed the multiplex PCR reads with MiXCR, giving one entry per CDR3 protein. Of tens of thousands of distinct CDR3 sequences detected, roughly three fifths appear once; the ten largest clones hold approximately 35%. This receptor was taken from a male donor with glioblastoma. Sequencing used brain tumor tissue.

The CDR3 reads CASSLGRVIEQFF. The CDR3 region has the DNA TGCGCCAGCAGCCTGGGACGGGTCATCGAGCAGTTCTTC. J is TRBJ2-1 and V is TRBV4-1; D may be TRBD1 or TRBD2 (5 bases each). CDR1 MGHRA and CDR2 YSYEKL come from the germline V gene. V was clipped by 4 bases and J by 10 bases, with 14 bases between them. There are 13 residues in the CDR3.